Each of the 21 T cell receptor beta chains below was sequenced from the same sample in a study of Ad26.COV2.S vaccination and SARS-CoV-2 variants. The repertoire was sequenced with immunoSEQ multiplex PCR; TCRdb's copy has only in-frame clones and lacks some. The table shows roughly 460,000 clones, with 80% to 90% occurring only once. Treatment here: around 19 received Ad26.COV2.S at low or high dose, single or two shots; about five received placebo; per-sample allocation not given. On day 63 after the first injection, vaccine and placebo recipients gave samples. The sequences come from peripheral blood, collected in a trial of Ad26.COV2.S vaccine versus placebo. The origin of the receptors is a person between 18 and 65 years old who received the Ad26.COV2.S COVID-19 vaccine or a placebo.

The chain joins TRBV5-4 to TRBJ1-2; 7 nucleotides line up with TRBD1. Unmatched junction bases numbered 10, after V lost 7 bases and J lost 4 bases. This CDR3 comprises 14 residues. Germline V gene sequence: CDR1 SGHNT, CDR2 YYREEE (reference sequence). CDR3 loop: CASGQAGGRYGYTF. CDR3 bases: TGTGCCAGCGGCCAAGCAGGGGGTCGCTATGGCTACACCTTC.

The V and J genes are TRBV27 and TRBJ2-7, with TRBD2 matching 7 bases. The CDR3 runs to 14 residues. J lost 6 bases, V lost 4 bases, and 9 bases had no gene match. CDR1 and CDR2 (germline): MNHEY, SMNVEV (reference sequence). CDR3 in amino acids: CASSSSGEGPEQYF. The CDR3 bases are TGTGCCAGCAGTTCGTCGGGGGAGGGCCCCGAGCAGTACTTC.

This clone is a singleton in its sample. The chain joins TRBV19 to TRBJ1-2; TRBD1 might be the D (6 bases). Germline CDR1 and CDR2: LNHDA and SQIVND (reference sequence). Trimming cost V 3 bases and J 13 bases, with 18 bases left between them. The CDR3 contains 13 residues. The CDR3 region has the DNA TGTGCCAGTAGTATCGGCAGGGGTCGAGGATGCACCTTC. Encoded protein: CASSIGRGRGCTF.

This chain links TRBV6-5 with TRBJ2-7; D could derive from TRBD1 or TRBD2 (5 bases each). The ends were cut back, 1 base at V and 2 bases at J, with 9 bases in the middle. Per germline, CDR1 MNHEY and CDR2 SVGAGI. This CDR3 has 14 amino acids. CDR3 sequence: CASSYWDRPYEQYF. The CDR3 coding sequence is TGTGCCAGCAGTTACTGGGACCGACCCTACGAGCAGTACTTC.

The CDR3 sequence: CAISESTGAYTEAFF. CDR3 coding DNA: TGTGCCATCAGTGAGTCGACAGGGGCGTACACTGAAGCTTTCTTT. This rearrangement joins TRBV10-3 to TRBJ1-1; TRBD1 agrees at 8 bases. This CDR3 is 15 amino acids long. After removal of 0 bases from V and 3 bases from J, the junction contained 3 bases not matched to a gene. Germline V gene sequence: CDR1 ENHRY, CDR2 SYGVKD.

The DNA for the CDR3 is TGTGCCAGCAGTCCCCGACTAGCCCAATACGAGCAGTACTTC. Protein sequence: CASSPRLAQYEQYF. The chain recombines TRBV27 with TRBJ2-7; 7 nucleotides match TRBD2. V lost 5 bases and J lost 4; bases outside the gene matches: 8. Germline V CDR1 and CDR2: MNHEY, SMNVEV (reference sequence). The CDR3 is 14 amino acids.

A note on this clone: The same CDR3 is also encoded by other DNA sequences in this sample. The chain joins TRBV19 to TRBJ2-7; possibly TRBD2 for D (6 bases). The germline V gene encodes CDR1 LNHDA and CDR2 SQIVND (reference sequence). CDR3 size: 14 residues. The V and J ends lost 3 bases and 0 bases respectively, with 9 bases between them. CDR3 DNA: TGTGCCAGTAGTATGGGGGGTTCCTCCTACGAGCAGTACTTC. Encoded protein: CASSMGGSSYEQYF.

The CDR3 loop is CSARGQISTEAFF. CDR3 coding DNA: TGCAGCGCCCGGGGACAGATCTCCACTGAAGCTTTCTTT. The V gene is TRBV29-1, the J gene TRBJ1-1; TRBD1 matches 7 bases. The CDR3 is made up of 13 amino acids. The junction had 9 bases not matched to a gene; V was cut back by 7 bases and J by 4 bases. The germline V gene encodes CDR1 SQVTM and CDR2 ANQGSEA.

This chain links TRBV28 with TRBJ2-5; possibly TRBD2 for D (6 bases). Trimming left V 5 bases short and J 7 bases short, with 14 bases between. From germline, CDR1 is MDHEN and CDR2 SYDVKM. This CDR3 contains 13 residues. The DNA for the CDR3 is TGTGCCAGCAGTACCGGGACCGGGGGGACCCAGTACTTC. This codes for CASSTGTGGTQYF.

The genes are TRBV29-1 and TRBJ1-3; tentatively, D is TRBD1 (6 bases). CDR3 size: 12 residues. The V end lost 4 bases, the J end lost 7 bases, and 11 bases lay between the germline ends. Germline V CDR1 and CDR2: SQVTM, ANQGSEA. For the CDR3, the DNA is TGCAGCGTTGGGGCAGGGGTGAACACCATATATTTT. This sequence encodes CSVGAGVNTIYF.

The chain employs TRBV7-6 and TRBJ2-2, with D maybe TRBD1 (7 bases). In germline, CDR1 is SGHVS, CDR2 FNYEAQ. Trimming took off 3 bases at V and 3 bases at J, with 11 bases between the two ends. CDR3 size: 15 residues. The CDR3 DNA reads as TGTGCCAGCAGCTTCAGGGGGGCAGACACCGGGGAGCTGTTTTTT. Its protein product is CASSFRGADTGELFF.

The chain carries TRBV12-3 or TRBV12-4 and TRBJ1-2, with D perhaps matching TRBD1 (6 bases). This CDR3 contains 13 residues. V was shortened by 8 bases and J by 8 bases, with 18 bases between the two germline ends. CDR3 region: CASSPVGAHGYTF. CDR3 in DNA: TGTGCCAGCTCCCCCGTGGGGGCGCACGGCTACACCTTC.

V usage is TRBV18 and J usage is TRBJ2-1; D ambiguous. Germline-derived CDR1 and CDR2 are KGHSH and LQKENI. This CDR3 has 12 amino acids. Between the trimmed V and J ends, which lost 5 bases and 3 bases, there was a span of 5 bases. This CDR3 is CASSTLYNEQFF. For the CDR3, the DNA is TGTGCCAGCTCAACACTCTACAATGAGCAGTTCTTC.

The chain links TRBV11-2 to TRBJ2-6; a weak D match, TRBD2 (5 bases). The CDR3 runs to 18 residues. Trimming stripped 4 bases from V and 0 bases from J, with 16 bases between. Germline CDR1 SGHAT, CDR2 FQNNGV. The CDR3, as DNA: TGTGCCAGCAGCTACCTGAGAGGGAGCGACTCTGGGGCCAACGTCCTGACTTTC. It specifies CASSYLRGSDSGANVLTF.

V usage is TRBV7-2 and J usage is TRBJ1-1, with a tentative D call TRBD1 (6 bases). This CDR3 region has 13 residues. Germline V gene data show CDR1 as SGHTA and CDR2 as FQGNSA. The germline V and J ends were trimmed by 2 bases and 9 bases, with 13 bases remaining between them. The CDR3 region is CASSLSQGSQAFF. The CDR3 region has the DNA TGTGCCAGCAGCTTATCACAGGGTAGTCAAGCTTTCTTT.

This chain connects TRBV9 to TRBJ2-4; D is perhaps TRBD1 (7 bases). The CDR3 covers 16 residues. V lost 0 bases and J 6 bases, leaving 16 bases between the germline ends. Germline CDR1 SGDLS, CDR2 YYNGEE. This CDR3 is CASSVGRGRAGNIQYF. The CDR3 bases are TGTGCCAGCAGCGTAGGGAGGGGGCGAGCAGGAAACATTCAGTACTTC.

The gene calls are TRBV10-3 and TRBJ2-5, with D perhaps matching TRBD2 (6 bases). The CDR3 covers 18 residues. V dropped 2 bases and J dropped 4 bases, with 23 bases sitting between them. CDR1 and CDR2 from the germline V gene are ENHRY and SYGVKD. CDR3 sequence reads: CAISESLRRERAGETQYF. The CDR3 coding sequence is TGTGCCATCAGTGAGAGCCTAAGGAGGGAGCGGGCGGGAGAGACCCAGTACTTC.

The chain carries TRBV2 and TRBJ1-4; no definite D call. This CDR3 comprises 13 residues. Germline V gene data show CDR1 as SNHLY and CDR2 as FYNNEI. Trimming removed 7 bases from V and 4 bases from J, with 10 bases in between. This chain's CDR3 is CASNEQLNEKLFF. CDR3 nucleotide sequence: TGTGCCAGCAACGAACAGCTTAATGAAAAACTGTTTTTT.

V gene TRBV2 combines with J gene TRBJ2-5; D ambiguous. V gave up 6 bases and J gave up 0 bases, with 11 bases separating them. There are 14 residues in the CDR3. Germline V lookup: CDR1 SNHLY, CDR2 FYNNEI. The CDR3 sequence is CASREYSNQETQYF. CDR3 in DNA: TGTGCCAGCAGGGAGTACAGCAACCAAGAGACCCAGTACTTC.

V is TRBV3-1 (or the pseudogene TRBV3-2) and J is TRBJ1-2; TRBD1 aligns across 8 bases. This CDR3 comprises 15 residues. Trimming at V came to 2 bases and at J to 7 bases, leaving 9 bases not matched to a gene. Germline CDR1 reads LGHDT; CDR2 reads YNNKEL (reference sequence). In nucleotides, the CDR3 is TGTGCCAGCAGCCAACATTTGGGACAGGACCCTGGCTACACCTTC. Protein sequence: CASSQHLGQDPGYTF.

The chain links TRBV18 to TRBJ2-7; the match to TRBD2 covers 10 bases. With V trimmed by 2 bases and J by 7 bases, 2 bases remained unmatched. Germline V CDR1 and CDR2: KGHSH, LQKENI. The CDR3 loop spans 13 amino acids. The CDR3 bases are TGTGCCAGCTCACCAAGGACTAGCGGTGAGCAGTACTTC. It specifies CASSPRTSGEQYF. Complete variable domain (other parts from reference TRBV18 and TRBJ2-7): NAGVMQNPRHLVRRRGQEARLRCSPMKGHSHVYWYRQLPEEGLKFMVYLQKENIIDESGMPKERFSAEFPKEGPSILRIQQVVRGDSAAYFCASSPRTSGEQYFGPGTRLTVT.